This entry describes one TCR beta chain. The antigen remains undetermined. This specimen comes from a study of T-cell reconstitution after alpha-beta-depleted transplantation in children. General observations from the study: At one year after transplant, newly produced T cells mostly accounted for T-cell counts and diversity. Where alpha-beta T cells came from about two months after transplant was reportedly several hundred expanded graft clones.

After removal of 5 bases from V and 2 bases from J, the junction contained 1 base not matched to a gene. CDR3 length equals 13 residues. Germline loops: CDR1 SGHVS, CDR2 FQNEAQ. As it was prepared, the TCRbeta library received unique molecular identifiers. TCRdb itself ran the PCR reads through MiXCR, one entry per CDR3 protein. The repertoire holds around 960,000 distinct CDR3 sequences, with about 31% as singletons. The source is a boy less than two years old who had a stem cell transplant for SCID, so the T cells may come from the graft donor. The V and J genes are TRBV7-8 and TRBJ2-3; 7 positions agree with TRBD2. This specimen was PBMCs, mostly from graft donor cells, taken 360 days after TCRalphabeta/CD19-depleted stem cell transplant. The CDR3 bases are TGTGCCAGCAGCGCGGGGGTCACAGATACGCAGTATTTT. Amino acid sequence: CASSAGVTDTQYF.